This passage covers 21 T cell receptor beta chains from one sample sequenced in a study of regulatory T cells in long-lasting Graves disease. The time point was: newly diagnosed GD, antithyroid drugs for less than 3 months. Scientists built the TCR library using RNA that was extracted from PBMCs. With iRepertoire HTBI primers and Arm-PCR of CDR3 regions, TCR beta libraries were built. MiXCR, applied by TCRdb to the multiplex PCR reads, yields one record per CDR3 protein. The sample lists hundreds of thousands of distinct CDR3 sequences; about 12% were seen once. These data also featured in a second study, about T cells in Graves' hyperthyroidism and ophthalmopathy.

Sequenced material: peripheral blood mononuclear cells (PBMCs), taken at new diagnosis, from a patient treated with antithyroid drugs. These receptors originate from a woman between 25 and 40 years old with Graves disease.

This clonotype was seen a few times. The chain joins TRBV6-5 to TRBJ2-5; 8 bases are shared with TRBD1. The CDR3 is 15 residues long. Germline V CDR1 and CDR2: MNHEY, SVGAGI. V dropped 2 bases and J dropped 5; count of bases not matched to a gene: 7. The CDR3 region is CASSYPRGQSETQYF. Here the CDR3 DNA reads TGTGCCAGCAGTTACCCCAGGGGGCAGTCGGAGACCCAGTACTTC.

This clonotype was seen many times. The chain has TRBV19 and TRBJ1-2; a weak D match, TRBD1 (5 bases). With 0 bases removed from V and 2 bases from J, the gap between germline ends came to 7 bases. This CDR3 spans 14 amino acids. CDR1 and CDR2 (germline): LNHDA, SQIVND (reference sequence). CDR3 bases: TGTGCCAGTAGTATAGATGGGGGAAACTATGGCTACACCTTC. This translates into CASSIDGGNYGYTF.

The chain uses TRBV3-1 and TRBJ1-5; TRBD1 matches 7 bases. Germline V CDR1 and CDR2: LGHDT, YNNKEL (reference sequence). V lost 3 bases to trimming and J lost 9 bases; unmatched junction nucleotides: 5. This CDR3 has 13 residues. In nucleotides, the CDR3 is TGTGCCAGCAGCCAGGGAGGGGACAGGCCCCAGCATTTT. As protein: CASSQGGDRPQHF.

The chain couples TRBV28 to TRBJ2-5, with 8 bases aligning to TRBD2. After removal of 6 bases from V and 1 base from J, the junction contained 7 bases not matched to a gene. The CDR3 is 15 residues long. Germline CDR1 is MDHEN and CDR2 is SYDVKM. The CDR3 nucleotides are TGTGCCAGCAGGGTCACTAGCGGATTCCAAGAGACCCAGTACTTC. Residues: CASRVTSGFQETQYF.

Comment on this clonotype: This may come from a read error, since a much larger clone is one base off. The chain carries TRBV20-1 and TRBJ2-7; no definite D call. CDR1 is DFQATT and CDR2 is SNEGSKA in the germline V gene (reference sequence). The CDR3 runs 12 residues. Between the trimmed V and J ends, which lost 4 bases and 6 bases, there was a span of 13 bases. The CDR3 nucleotides are TGCAGTGCTATGCCAGTAACCTGCGAGCAGTACTTC. Protein sequence: CSAMPVTCEQYF.

There are a few counts of this clonotype. The chain employs TRBV28 and TRBJ1-2; 9 positions agree with TRBD1. The CDR3 extends over 14 amino acids. Unmatched junction bases numbered 7, after V lost 3 bases and J lost 8 bases. Germline V gives CDR1 MDHEN, CDR2 SYDVKM. In nucleotides, the CDR3 is TGTGCCAGCAGTTTGGACAGGGGTACGGGCGGCTACACCTTC. Its translation: CASSLDRGTGGYTF.

The chain employs TRBV4-1 and TRBJ1-2, with 7 bases lining up with TRBD1. The germline V gene encodes CDR1 MGHRA and CDR2 YSYEKL. V trimming: 6 bases; J trimming: 3 bases; junction bases outside the gene matches: 16. This CDR3 is built from 17 residues. The CDR3 loop is CASSRAPQGFKDYGYTF. In nucleotides, the CDR3 is TGCGCCAGCAGTCGGGCCCCACAGGGGTTTAAGGACTATGGCTACACCTTC.

This clonotype came up many times. The chain employs TRBV20-1 and TRBJ1-1; D remains unclear. The length of the CDR3 is 12 residues. The V gene lost 3 bases and the J gene lost 6 bases, with 11 bases spanning the gap. Germline V gene sequence: CDR1 DFQATT, CDR2 SNEGSKA (reference sequence). The DNA for the CDR3 is TGCAGTGCTAGGGCCCTGGGCGCTGAAGCTTTCTTT. Protein: CSARALGAEAFF.

This clonotype was seen ten or more times. V usage is TRBV6-1 and J usage is TRBJ1-1; 9 positions agree with TRBD1. Germline V CDR1 and CDR2: MNHNS, SASEGT. The V segment lost 6 bases and the J segment 6 bases; nucleotides outside the gene matches: 8. The CDR3 covers 14 residues. The CDR3 nucleotides are TGTGCCAGCAGGTCTCCGGGACAGGGAGCTGAAGCTTTCTTT. Its protein is CASRSPGQGAEAFF.

The sample holds many counts of this clonotype. V gene TRBV6-2 or TRBV6-3 combines with J gene TRBJ2-1; D unresolved. Trimming pared 2 bases from V and 0 bases from J, leaving 5 bases between. There are 14 residues in the CDR3. Germline V gives CDR1 MNHEY, CDR2 SVGEGT. CDR3 amino acids: CASSYRFSYNEQFF. In DNA form, the CDR3 reads TGTGCCAGCAGTTACCGATTCTCCTACAATGAGCAGTTCTTC.

This clonotype showed up many times. The gene calls are TRBV24-1 and TRBJ1-2; 9 nucleotides match TRBD1. The germline V gene encodes CDR1 KGHDR and CDR2 SFDVKD. The CDR3 has 15 amino acids. V shed 3 bases, J shed 7 bases, and the junction held 8 bases outside the gene matches. The CDR3 DNA reads TGTGCCACCAGTGATACCCAGACAGGGGGAAGTGGCTACACCTTC. The encoded protein is CATSDTQTGGSGYTF.

This clonotype came up a few times. The chain is built from TRBV19 and TRBJ2-1; 9 positions match TRBD1. CDR1 and CDR2 (germline): LNHDA, SQIVND (reference sequence). V shed 5 bases and J 1 base; nucleotides not matched to a gene: 24. This CDR3 is 22 amino acids long. CDR3 nucleotides: TGTGCCAGTAGTGGATTCCGGGACAGGGAGACGAGGGAGGTTTGGTCCTACAATGAGCAGTTCTTC. Amino acids: CASSGFRDRETREVWSYNEQFF. The whole variable domain, remainder taken from reference TRBV19 and TRBJ2-1, is DGGITQSPKYLFRKEGQNVTLSCEQNLNHDAMYWYRQDPGQGLRLIYYSQIVNDFQKGDIAEGYSVSREKKESFPLTVTSAQKNPTAFYLCASSGFRDRETREVWSYNEQFFGPGTRLTVL.

The J gene is TRBJ2-2, the V gene TRBV5-6, with no clear D. V lost 3 bases and J 0 bases, leaving 12 bases between the germline ends. Germline V gene data show CDR1 as SGHDT and CDR2 as YYEEEE. This CDR3 contains 16 residues. The CDR3 protein is CASSYPDGANTGELFF. DNA of the CDR3: TGTGCCAGCAGCTACCCAGATGGGGCGAACACCGGGGAGCTGTTTTTT.

This clonotype was detected many times. The chain employs TRBV12-3 or TRBV12-4 and TRBJ2-5, with 10 bases matching TRBD1. This CDR3 is 16 amino acids long. Trimming took 4 bases from V and 1 from J; bases not matched to a gene: 6. This chain's CDR3 is CASSSPGTGVQETQYF. The CDR3 DNA reads as TGTGCCAGCAGTTCCCCCGGGACAGGGGTCCAAGAGACCCAGTACTTC.

This clonotype was detected ten times or more. The J gene is TRBJ1-1, the V gene TRBV6-5; D is uncertain. V lost 1 base and J 6 bases, leaving 12 bases between the germline ends. Germline V gives CDR1 MNHEY, CDR2 SVGAGI. The CDR3 is made up of 14 amino acids. This chain's CDR3 is CASSYFGDQAEAFF. CDR3 nucleotide sequence: TGTGCCAGCAGTTACTTTGGGGATCAGGCTGAAGCTTTCTTT.

This clonotype was observed at least ten times. CDR3 DNA: TGTGCCAGCAGCTTAGTTGAATCGGGTACGCAGTATTTT. Protein sequence: CASSLVESGTQYF. V gene TRBV7-2 combines with J gene TRBJ2-3; D is unresolved. The germline V gene encodes CDR1 SGHTA and CDR2 FQGNSA. V was shortened by 1 base and J by 8 bases, with 10 bases between the two germline ends. The CDR3 sequence is 13 residues long.

In its sample, this clonotype was seen many times. V is TRBV7-9 and J is TRBJ1-2; 7 nucleotides line up with TRBD1. The V gene end was trimmed by 1 base and the J gene end by 4 bases; junction bases not matched to a gene: 9. This CDR3 is 16 amino acids long. CDR1 and CDR2 from the germline V gene are SEHNR and FQNEAQ (reference sequence). The CDR3 DNA sequence: TGTGCCAGCAGCTTAGGTTATGAGACAGGGATCTATGGCTACACCTTC. It translates to CASSLGYETGIYGYTF.

This clonotype was observed once. A read error is possible here, since a much larger clone lies one base away. The V and J genes are TRBV6-1 and TRBJ2-5; the D call may be TRBD1 or TRBD2 (5 bases each). The V end lost 3 bases, the J end lost 3 bases, and 14 bases lay between the germline ends. The CDR3 covers 15 residues. Germline assignment: CDR1 MNHNS and CDR2 SASEGT. In DNA, the CDR3 is TGTGCCAGCAGTGATTCGGGGCCACATGAAGAGACCCAGTACTTC. It encodes CASSDSGPHEETQYF.

This chain uses TRBV18 with TRBJ1-1, with D perhaps TRBD1 (6 bases). The CDR3 covers 14 residues. Germline CDR1 is KGHSH and CDR2 is LQKENI. V shed 2 bases and J shed 6 bases, with 13 bases lying between them. The CDR3 loop reads CASSPGGGRAEAFF. CDR3 bases: TGTGCCAGCTCACCAGGAGGGGGTCGGGCTGAAGCTTTCTTT.

The table lists this clonotype with many counts. The chain employs TRBV18 and TRBJ1-1, with D unresolved. The CDR3 is 13 residues long. Germline CDR1 reads KGHSH; CDR2 reads LQKENI. Trimming took off 6 bases at V and 0 bases at J, with 8 bases between the two ends. The CDR3 bases are TGTGCCAGCTCGCCCGCTCTGAACACTGAAGCTTTCTTT. It codes for CASSPALNTEAFF.

This chain links TRBV20-1 with TRBJ1-2; TRBD1 is a possible D gene (5 bases). In germline, CDR1 is DFQATT, CDR2 SNEGSKA (reference sequence). Trimming stripped 0 bases from V and 7 bases from J, with 18 bases between. The CDR3 contains 15 residues. CDR3 DNA sequence: TGCAGTGCTAGAGATCGGCAGGGCTGGAAGAGTGGCTACACCTTC. Protein product: CSARDRQGWKSGYTF.